This TCR beta chain derives from a study of tumor-infiltrating lymphocytes in primary liver carcinoma. Study background: Those enrolled were patients of both sexes, who were aged 30 to 69 years.

Findings and limits, study-wide: Whereas tumor region pairs overlapped more, tumor-adjacent and tumor-blood pairs overlapped less.

With 1 base removed from V and 6 bases from J, the gap between germline ends came to 8 bases. The CDR3 length is 13 residues. Per germline, CDR1 SGHKS and CDR2 YYEKEE (reference sequence). Unsorted whole blood served as the source of blood RNA, and germline DNA was extracted as well. A constant-region primer primed TCR beta cDNA synthesis from about 0.55 ug of total RNA. Nested multiplex PCR, run for three rounds with slightly modified ARM-PCR, yielded TCR beta libraries. TRBV1-TRBV30 forward primers paired with a C-beta reverse primer drove the first two PCR rounds, roughly 9 cycles each. TCRdb fed the multiplex PCR reads into MiXCR, producing one record per CDR3 protein. Of about 310,000 distinct CDR3 sequences listed, more than 55% are singletons. Comments on this clonotype: What it recognizes is unknown.

The sequenced sample consisted of peripheral blood. The sequence derives from a woman younger than 45 with primary liver carcinoma and hepatitis B virus infection. The chain couples TRBV5-5 to TRBJ2-1, with unresolved D. The chain's CDR3 is CASSLLWVNEQFF. The CDR3 DNA sequence: TGTGCCAGCAGCTTGCTATGGGTCAATGAGCAGTTCTTC.